The T cell receptor beta chain under discussion was sequenced for a study of blood T cell repertoires in COVID-19. TCRdb's copy holds only in-frame clones and misses some; the assay was immunoSEQ multiplex PCR. The sample consists of some 150,000 clones, about nine tenths of them appearing once. V was clipped by 1 base and J by 0 bases; unmatched bases: 5. The CDR3 consists of 17 residues. The germline CDR1 and CDR2 sequences are LGHNA and YNFKEQ. The clonotype was recovered from a human donor in a cohort sampled during active COVID-19. The V call is TRBV4-2, the J call TRBJ1-3; 8 bases line up with TRBD1. Material for sequencing was peripheral blood. CDR3 sequence: CASSQAVTGGSGNTIYF. DNA for the CDR3: TGTGCCAGCAGCCAAGCAGTTACAGGGGGCTCTGGAAACACCATATATTTT.